This T cell receptor (beta chain) was found in a study of T cell responses to AZD1222 COVID-19 vaccine. Notes on the study in general: Mostly white British, mostly female donors; authors suggested clonal diversity may be underestimated.

On this clone: Its antigen is not known.

The table came from immunoSEQ multiplex PCR; TCRdb's copy has only in-frame clones and leaves some out. The sample yields 100,000 or so clones, 85% to 90% seen once. V lost 2 bases and J lost 0, with 15 bases in between. Germline values: CDR1 SGHRS, CDR2 YFSETQ. The CDR3 is 18 residues long. This chain joins TRBV5-1 and TRBJ1-6; D ambiguous. Material: peripheral blood, obtained on day 0 of AZD1222 vaccination. The source of this sequence is an adult in good health. The CDR3 reads CASSFGSVKSSYNSPLHF. As DNA, the CDR3 is TGCGCCAGCAGCTTTGGATCCGTAAAAAGCTCCTATAATTCACCCCTCCACTTT.